The entry below gives a single TCR beta chain sequence along with its context. This receptor's antigen is unknown. No qualities accompany the bases; no much larger clone lies one base away. This sample was included in a study of T cell responses to AZD1222 COVID-19 vaccine (dated by TCRdb to the early 2020s). Broadly, across the study: A total of around 240 trial participants underwent TCR sequencing, of whom about 200 had received two doses of AZD1222 and roughly 26 had received two doses of the MenACWY control vaccine. Trial participants were enrolled by age into 18-55, 56-69 and 70-plus year subgroups, with 148, 28 and 57 TCR-sequenced participants respectively. What the study reported, not specific to this receptor: Conclusions about previously exposed vaccinees are limited because only five or six AZD1222 recipients were SARS-CoV-2 seropositive at baseline. Most participants were white British and females outnumbered males, and the authors suggested that clonal diversity may have been underestimated. The whole spike protein was spanned by vaccine-associated CD4 TCRs, and dominant responses were seen in regions 160-218 and 743-854. After two AZD1222 doses, both the breadth and the depth of spike-specific TCRs were significantly higher than at day 0 and than in MenACWY recipients. Nearly half of unique spike-specific TCRs reportedly recognized epitopes outside regions mutated in the B.1.351 and B.1.1.7 variants. Because no day 14 peak-response samples were available, repertoires were characterized only after the peak T cell response. The 56-69-year group was small, and its depth increase did not reach significance, likely because of low power.

The time point label here, explained by the study, means: about 28 days (+/-7) after the second vaccine dose. AZD1222 recipients whose second dose came at about 4 weeks and those whose second dose came at about 12 weeks were combined into one group, since spike-specific TCR depth and breadth did not differ between the two schedules. Vaccinee samples were obtained from the UK trials COV001 and COV002, which included a single-blind randomized controlled phase 2/3 trial of AZD1222 (ChAdOx1 nCoV-19) in healthy adults. For TCRbeta chain sequencing, PBMC samples from trial participants were taken at day 0 and at day 28 after the second dose. Compared with germline, V lacks 4 bases and J lacks 8 bases; bases without a gene match: 4. As encoded in the germline V gene, CDR1 is SGHVS while CDR2 is FQNEAQ. The cysteine opens and the phenylalanine closes a CDR3 of 15 amino acids. Left in the record is the CDR3 DNA by itself, 45 bases read in frame from the first base.

The CDR3 regions of human TCRbeta chains were analyzed by immunosequencing. Per the authors' processing: TCRs in the repertoires were matched against a reference library of SARS-CoV-2-specific TCRs that had been generated with the MIRA antigen-specificity platform. Breadth meant the fraction of unique TCRs that were SARS-CoV-2-associated, whereas depth meant the fraction of total T cells that were SARS-CoV-2-associated. Using the MIRA data, each spike-specific TCR was assigned both to the spike region to which the TCR was reactive and to a CD4 or CD8 class. Log10-transformed breadth and depth values were compared by one-way ANOVA with Sidak's multiple comparisons tests. TCRdb obtained this table from immuneACCESS and retained in-frame rearrangements with V and J assigned. These tables miss some clones; where compared with another copy, unresolved V genes account for less than half of the shortfall, and the remainder is unexplained. V and J calls and clone size are those listed in that table; D and trimming were worked out from the DNA. Here the sample has 150,000 to 200,000 clones; approximately 91% occur a single time. 1.5% to 2% of the sample rests with the top ten.

Sequencing was performed on peripheral blood, taken 28 days after the second AZD1222 dose. The source is an adult who received the AZD1222 COVID-19 vaccine. In this chain, TRBV7-8 is recombined with TRBJ1-6; 11 central nucleotides agree with TRBD1. CDR3 sequence: CASSWDRGVDSPLHF. The nucleotide sequence reads TGTGCCAGCAGCTGGGACAGGGGGGTTGATTCACCCCTCCACTTT.